This T cell receptor beta chain was profiled in a study of T cells after yellow fever vaccination. A 5'RACE template-switching step, the method used to make TCR cDNA, added a universal primer site and UMIs. In TCRdb, the 5' RACE reads were re-called with MiXCR into one record per CDR3 protein. The sample has some 320,000 distinct CDR3 sequences, roughly 9.4% seen once. This sequence was found in a man aged 18 to 35 who received the YFV17D yellow fever vaccine. Sequences were derived from PBMCs, sampled on the day of the first yellow fever vaccination.

The CDR3 sequence is CASSQDREDNYGYTF. CDR3 nucleotides: TGCGCCAGCAGCCAAGATCGGGAGGATAACTATGGCTACACCTTC. The rearrangement joins TRBV4-3 to TRBJ1-2, with D unresolved. The CDR3 length is 15 residues. Trimming shortened V by 0 bases and J by 1 base, and 9 bases separated the two germline ends. CDR1 and CDR2 (germline): LGHNA, YSLEER.